The 12 T cell receptor beta chains presented below share a single source sample, sequenced in a study of T cell responses to AZD1222 COVID-19 vaccine. The repertoire was sequenced with immunoSEQ multiplex PCR; TCRdb's copy has only in-frame clones and lacks some. This table holds roughly 140,000 clones, 88% found once. Sample: peripheral blood, taken on day 0 of AZD1222 vaccination. Receptors originate from an adult in good health.

This chain connects TRBV7-2 to TRBJ2-3, with D perhaps given as TRBD1 or TRBD2 (5 bases each). Germline CDR1 reads SGHTA; CDR2 reads FQGNSA. Trimming cost V 0 bases and J 1 base, with 8 bases left between them. The length of the CDR3 is 15 residues. CDR3 sequence: CASSLAGTRTDTQYF. CDR3 nucleotide sequence: TGTGCCAGCAGCTTAGCGGGGACCCGCACAGATACGCAGTATTTT.

This sequence joins TRBV2 and TRBJ2-7; 9 positions agree with TRBD1. Per germline, CDR1 SNHLY and CDR2 FYNNEI. Trimming took 6 bases from V and 2 from J; bases not matched to a gene: 8. CDR3 length: 15 residues. The CDR3 DNA reads as TGTGCCAGCAGCACCGACAGGGGGATTACCTACGAGCAGTACTTC. It specifies CASSTDRGITYEQYF.

The chain combines TRBV24-1 with TRBJ2-3; 12 nucleotides align to TRBD2. The CDR3 runs 14 residues. Germline assignment: CDR1 KGHDR and CDR2 SFDVKD. With 5 bases clipped from V and 8 bases from J, the junction kept 4 bases outside the gene matches. The CDR3 DNA reads as TGTGCCACCAGTGCCCCACTAGCGGGGGGTACGCAGTATTTT. As protein: CATSAPLAGGTQYF.

J is TRBJ1-1 and V is TRBV7-2; 10 bases fit TRBD1. V shed 1 base and J 4 bases; nucleotides not matched to a gene: 3. Germline loops: CDR1 SGHTA, CDR2 FQGNSA. This CDR3 spans 15 amino acids. CDR3 sequence: CASSLERTGGTEAFF. The CDR3 coding sequence is TGTGCCAGCAGCTTAGAGAGGACAGGGGGCACTGAAGCTTTCTTT. The variable domain in full, with the rest retrieved from reference TRBV7-2 and TRBJ1-1, is GAGVSQSPSNKVTEKGKDVELRCDPISGHTALYWYRQSLGQGLEFLIYFQGNSAPDKSGLPSDRFSAERTGGSVSTLTIQRTQQEDSAVYLCASSLERTGGTEAFFGQGTRLTVV.

CDR3 amino acids: CASSQPIRTANYGYTF. CDR3 nucleotides: TGCGCCAGCAGCCAACCTATCCGAACAGCGAACTATGGCTACACCTTC. The rearrangement joins TRBV4-1 to TRBJ1-2; D ambiguous. The CDR3 has 16 amino acids. The germline V and J ends were trimmed by 2 bases and 2 bases, with 15 bases remaining between them. Germline lookup yields CDR1 MGHRA and CDR2 YSYEKL.

The V and J genes are TRBV4-1 and TRBJ2-2, with 12 bases lining up with TRBD2. V was clipped by 1 base and J by 5 bases; unmatched bases: 2. CDR1 is MGHRA and CDR2 is YSYEKL in the germline V gene. This CDR3 contains 16 residues. CDR3 DNA sequence: TGCGCCAGCAGCCAAGGACTAGCGGGAGTAACCGGGGAGCTGTTTTTT. Protein: CASSQGLAGVTGELFF.

The rearrangement links TRBV18 to TRBJ2-1, with 9 nucleotides matching TRBD2. The CDR3 consists of 14 residues. Germline CDR1 and CDR2: KGHSH and LQKENI. V was pared by 9 bases and J by 6 bases, with 9 bases of the junction left unmatched. CDR3 nucleotide sequence: TGTGCCAGTCTGGAAGCGGGGGGATCCAATGAGCAGTTCTTC. This sequence encodes CASLEAGGSNEQFF.

The chain has TRBV27 and TRBJ2-5; no clear D gene. The CDR3 contains 11 residues. Germline values: CDR1 MNHEY, CDR2 SMNVEV (reference sequence). V lost 6 bases and J 3 bases, leaving 5 bases between the germline ends. CDR3 nucleotide sequence: TGTGCCAGCAGCCCTAAAGAGACCCAGTACTTC. It yields the protein CASSPKETQYF.

The rearrangement joins TRBV10-3 to TRBJ1-4; TRBD1 agrees at 8 bases. The length of the CDR3 is 13 residues. Germline V gene lookup returns CDR1 ENHRY and CDR2 SYGVKD. V shed 6 bases and J 10 bases; nucleotides not matched to a gene: 7. The CDR3 reads CAIRELQGGKLFF. CDR3 nucleotides: TGTGCCATCAGGGAATTACAGGGGGGAAAACTGTTTTTT.

The V and J genes are TRBV6-5 and TRBJ1-1; D possibly corresponds to TRBD1 (6 bases). Germline V gene data show CDR1 as MNHEY and CDR2 as SVGAGI. The CDR3 runs to 13 residues. Trimming removed 10 bases at V and 0 bases at J, with 12 bases between. The CDR3 reads CANNREMNTEAFF. CDR3 nucleotide sequence: TGTGCCAACAACAGGGAAATGAACACTGAAGCTTTCTTT.

The V and J genes are TRBV3-1 (or the pseudogene TRBV3-2) and TRBJ1-1, with D maybe TRBD1 (6 bases). V lost 0 bases, J lost 1 base, and 15 bases lay in between. Germline V gene data show CDR1 as LGHDT and CDR2 as YNNKEL (reference sequence). The CDR3 sequence is 17 residues long. The CDR3 coding sequence is TGTGCCAGCAGCCAAGATACCTGGCCAGGGGCGAACACTGAAGCTTTCTTT. Protein: CASSQDTWPGANTEAFF.

This chain links TRBV27 with TRBJ1-6; a weak D match, TRBD1 (5 bases). The CDR3 has 17 residues. CDR1 MNHEY and CDR2 SMNVEV come from the germline V gene (reference sequence). The V end was cut by 4 bases, the J end by 0 bases, with 13 bases between. The CDR3 bases are TGTGCCAGCAGTTCCCAGGGATTCGACTCCTATAATTCACCCCTCCACTTT. Protein product: CASSSQGFDSYNSPLHF.